This T cell receptor beta chain was captured by sequencing in a study of vaccination and CD4 T cells after COVID-19. Treatment specified: approximately nine-day PBMC culture with coronavirus spike peptide pools or control peptides (ViraFEST assay). It was before the COVID-19 pandemic (2011-2018) that the unexposed donor's CD4+ T cells were collected. Once obtained from cultured CD4+ T cells, the DNA was sequenced using the Oncomine TCR Beta short-read assay. TCRdb fed the PCR reads into MiXCR, producing one record per CDR3 protein. The sample comprises 9,000 or so distinct CDR3 sequences, nearly 50% of which are singletons, and about 24% rests with the top ten. Germline V lookup: CDR1 MNHEY, CDR2 SVGAGI. Trimming shortened V by 0 bases and J by 0 bases, and 15 bases separated the two germline ends. This CDR3 spans 18 amino acids. This clonotype showed up just a few times. Its antigen is not identified.

This chain links TRBV6-5 with TRBJ1-5; D unclear. Material: CD4+ T cells from blood, cultured in vitro. The TCR was taken from a human donor in good health. The CDR3 loop reads CASSYSIKKGYSNQPQHF. The CDR3 region has the DNA TGTGCCAGCAGTTACTCAATCAAAAAGGGATATAGCAATCAGCCCCAGCATTTT.